A selection of T cell receptor beta chains follows, all from one sample in a study of T cells in Graves' hyperthyroidism and ophthalmopathy. TCRdb reprocessed the multiplex PCR reads via MiXCR and lists one record per CDR3 protein. The sample shows hundreds of thousands of distinct CDR3 sequences, 15% to 20% of them seen only once. What was sequenced was blood. The receptors were gathered from a woman aged 30 to 39 with Graves' hyperthyroidism. The CDR3 runs from the conserved cysteine through the conserved F or W. The D gene is left open where the match is weak. Clone size, where shown, is once, few, many, or a class for clones that have expanded.

clone size | D gene | J gene | CDR3 length | V gene | CDR3 protein | CDR3 DNA
few | . | TRBJ1-5 | 14 | TRBV12-3/TRBV12-4 | CASSLAGVSQPQHF | TGTGCCAGCAGTTTAGCAGGGGTAAGTCAGCCCCAGCATTTT
many | TRBD2 | TRBJ2-1 | 13 | TRBV20-1 | CSANLGRGNEQFF | TGCAGTGCTAACCTCGGGAGGGGGAATGAGCAGTTCTTC
few | TRBD2 | TRBJ2-5 | 15 | TRBV9 | CASSSTAGSQETQYF | TGTGCCAGCAGCTCTACAGCGGGATCTCAAGAGACCCAGTACTTC
. | . | TRBJ2-1 | 15 | TRBV4-2 | CASSPQGELRGEQFF | TGTGCCAGCAGTCCACAGGGAGAGCTCAGAGGTGAGCAGTTCTTC
. | TRBD2 | TRBJ2-5 | 15 | TRBV4-2 | CASSRRTSGGETQYF | TGTGCCAGCAGCCGGAGGACTAGCGGGGGAGAGACCCAGTACTTC
. | TRBD2 | TRBJ2-2 | 17 | TRBV12-3/TRBV12-4 | CASTSGLAGVGTGELFF | TGTGCCAGCACCTCGGGACTAGCGGGAGTCGGAACCGGGGAGCTGTTTTTT
many | . | TRBJ2-7 | 15 | TRBV7-9 | CASSSWEVESYEQYF | TGTGCCAGCAGCTCCTGGGAGGTGGAGTCCTACGAGCAGTACTTC
many | TRBD2 | TRBJ2-1 | 17 | TRBV11-1 | CASSPGLAGGPINEQFF | TGTGCCAGCAGCCCCGGACTAGCGGGAGGGCCGATCAATGAGCAGTTCTTC
many | TRBD2 | TRBJ2-7 | 15 | TRBV28 | CASPPGLAASYEQYF | TGTGCCAGCCCGCCGGGACTAGCGGCCTCCTACGAGCAGTACTTC
few | . | TRBJ1-5 | 18 | TRBV29-1 | CSVEAQCGRTDSNQPQHF | TGCAGCGTTGAAGCCCAGTGTGGAAGGACTGATAGCAATCAGCCCCAGCATTTT
. | . | TRBJ2-5 | 17 | TRBV5-1 | CASSPRAQPGRRETQYF | TGCGCCAGCAGCCCGAGGGCCCAGCCCGGGAGACGAGAGACCCAGTACTTC
many | . | TRBJ2-1 | 15 | TRBV11-3 | CASSTGTISYNEQFF | TGTGCCAGCAGCACCGGGACCATCTCCTACAATGAGCAGTTCTTC
few | . | TRBJ1-1 | 14 | TRBV3-1 | CASSLDAGWGFAFF | TGTGCCAGCAGCTTGGACGCGGGCTGGGGGTTTGCTTTCTTT
many | . | TRBJ2-1 | 13 | TRBV28 | CASTLRTPGEQFF | TGTGCCAGCACCCTCCGGACACCGGGGGAGCAGTTCTTC
many | . | TRBJ2-1 | 12 | TRBV12-3/TRBV12-4 | CASSLARGEQFF | TGTGCCAGCAGTTTAGCGAGGGGGGAGCAGTTCTTC
. | . | TRBJ1-4 | 13 | TRBV5-4 | CASSLRGKEKLFF | TGTGCCAGCAGCTTGCGGGGGAAGGAAAAACTGTTTTTT
many | TRBD2 | TRBJ2-7 | 15 | TRBV11-2 | CASSSLSGKVYEQYF | TGTGCCAGCAGCTCGCTTAGCGGGAAGGTCTACGAGCAGTACTTC
many | . | TRBJ2-1 | 12 | TRBV18 | CASSPGGSQQFF | TGTGCCAGCTCACCAGGGGGATCGCAGCAGTTCTTC
many | . | TRBJ1-6 | 15 | TRBV7-2 | CASSSRDIENSPLHF | TGTGCCAGCAGCAGCCGGGACATTGAAAATTCACCCCTCCACTTT
few | . | TRBJ2-1 | 16 | TRBV6-1 | CASRANRVQAYNEQFF | TGTGCCAGCAGGGCCAACAGGGTTCAAGCATACAATGAGCAGTTCTTC
many | . | TRBJ2-2 | 14 | TRBV5-5 | CASSWGPDTGELFF | TGTGCCAGCAGCTGGGGGCCCGACACCGGGGAGCTGTTTTTT
few | . | TRBJ2-1 | 16 | TRBV4-3 | CASSQGVWPSYNEQFF | TGCGCCAGCAGCCAAGGGGTTTGGCCCTCCTACAATGAGCAGTTCTTC
many | TRBD2 | TRBJ2-1 | 16 | TRBV28 | CASSSPPGLAGDLQFF | TGTGCCAGCAGTTCGCCCCCGGGACTAGCGGGAGACCTTCAGTTCTTC
many | . | TRBJ1-2 | 13 | TRBV6-2/TRBV6-3 | CASSYNRNYGYTF | TGTGCCAGCAGTTATAACAGGAACTATGGCTACACCTTC
. | TRBD1 | TRBJ1-2 | 15 | TRBV20-1 | CSARDRQGVSYGYTF | TGCAGTGCTAGAGATCGACAGGGGGTGAGCTATGGCTACACCTTC
many | TRBD1 | TRBJ2-4 | 15 | TRBV20-1 | CSAGPFTGQTNIQYF | TGCAGTGCTGGCCCCTTCACGGGACAGACAAACATTCAGTACTTC
. | . | TRBJ1-5 | 14 | TRBV4-1 | CASSRDISNQPQHF | TGCGCCAGCAGCCGGGACATTAGCAATCAGCCCCAGCATTTT
. | . | TRBJ2-5 | 14 | TRBV28 | CASSLSSVTKTQYF | TGTGCCAGCAGTTTATCGAGCGTTACAAAGACCCAGTACTTC
many | . | TRBJ2-7 | 11 | TRBV28 | CASGGDYEQYF | TGTGCCAGCGGCGGGGACTACGAGCAGTACTTC
few | TRBD1 | TRBJ2-3 | 14 | TRBV15 | CATSTDRGTDTQYF | TGTGCCACCAGCACGGACAGGGGGACAGATACGCAGTATTTT
many | . | TRBJ2-1 | 14 | TRBV28 | CAMGSGISYNEQFF | TGTGCCATGGGGTCCGGGATCTCCTACAATGAGCAGTTCTTC
. | . | TRBJ2-7 | 15 | TRBV20-1 | CSARDGERSLYEQYF | TGCAGTGCTAGAGATGGGGAGCGGAGCCTCTACGAGCAGTACTTC
. | . | TRBJ1-1 | 14 | TRBV5-1 | CASAPVGVNTEAFF | TGCGCCAGCGCCCCGGTCGGGGTGAACACTGAAGCTTTCTTT
many | TRBD2 | TRBJ2-1 | 19 | TRBV7-9 | CASSLSLAGGPSSYNEQFF | TGTGCCAGCAGCTTGTCACTAGCGGGAGGGCCTAGCTCCTACAATGAGCAGTTCTTC
many | . | TRBJ2-7 | 12 | TRBV6-1 | CASIEGYGEQYF | TGTGCCAGCATAGAGGGGTACGGCGAGCAGTACTTC
many | . | TRBJ1-2 | 14 | TRBV28 | CASSPHRVGDGYTF | TGTGCCAGCAGTCCGCACAGGGTAGGGGATGGCTACACCTTC
many | TRBD2 | TRBJ2-3 | 16 | TRBV7-6 | CASSKGLAGPTDTQYF | TGTGCCAGCAGCAAGGGACTAGCGGGACCCACAGATACGCAGTATTTT
. | . | TRBJ2-7 | 13 | TRBV20-1 | CSARTRRIYEQYF | TGCAGTGCTAGGACAAGGAGAATCTACGAGCAGTACTTC
many | . | TRBJ1-5 | 15 | TRBV28 | CASSPPNRPNQPQHF | TGTGCCAGCAGTCCCCCCAACAGACCCAATCAGCCCCAGCATTTT
many | TRBD1 | TRBJ2-1 | 15 | TRBV27 | CASSTTGTGYNEQFF | TGTGCCAGCAGTACGACCGGGACAGGGTACAATGAGCAGTTCTTC
. | . | TRBJ1-1 | 15 | TRBV6-2/TRBV6-3 | CASVPDLRGGTEAFF | TGTGCCAGCGTTCCGGACCTTCGCGGGGGCACTGAAGCTTTCTTT
few | TRBD1 | TRBJ2-4 | 16 | TRBV13 | CASSPPDREGKNIQYF | TGTGCCAGCAGCCCTCCCGACAGGGAAGGCAAAAACATTCAGTACTTC
many | TRBD1 | TRBJ1-2 | 14 | TRBV28 | CASSLLQGAHGYTF | TGTGCCAGCAGCCTTCTTCAGGGGGCGCATGGCTACACCTTC
. | . | TRBJ1-1 | 13 | TRBV29-1 | CSVELGITTEAFF | TGCAGCGTTGAGTTGGGCATCACCACTGAAGCTTTCTTT
. | . | TRBJ2-5 | 13 | TRBV10-3 | CAISESMEETQYF | TGTGCCATCAGTGAGTCGATGGAAGAGACCCAGTACTTC
few | TRBD2 | TRBJ2-7 | 16 | TRBV6-5 | CASSLTSGTSSYEQYF | TGTGCCAGCAGCCTTACTAGCGGGACAAGCTCCTACGAGCAGTACTTC
. | TRBD1 | TRBJ1-1 | 12 | TRBV30 | CAVTGTGWLAFF | TGTGCCGTGACCGGGACAGGGTGGTTAGCTTTCTTT
few | TRBD2 | TRBJ2-7 | 16 | TRBV14 | CASSQDRRLAGVEQYF | TGTGCCAGCAGCCAAGATCGTCGGCTAGCGGGAGTCGAGCAGTACTTC
. | TRBD2 | TRBJ2-7 | 20 | TRBV4-2 | CASSQEPPLAGGVGVYEQYF | TGTGCCAGCAGCCAAGAACCCCCCCTAGCGGGAGGGGTAGGGGTTTACGAGCAGTACTTC
many | . | TRBJ1-1 | 13 | TRBV5-1 | CASSLEGLQEAFF | TGCGCCAGCAGCTTGGAAGGGCTACAGGAAGCTTTCTTT
. | TRBD2 | TRBJ2-2 | 15 | TRBV6-2/TRBV6-3 | CASGRGEGQGGELFF | TGTGCCAGCGGTCGGGGGGAGGGCCAGGGCGGGGAGCTGTTTTTT
many | . | TRBJ2-1 | 14 | TRBV5-1 | CATNRDGGYNEQFF | TGCGCCACCAACAGGGATGGGGGATACAATGAGCAGTTCTTC
. | . | TRBJ2-2 | 15 | TRBV20-1 | CSARRGRAGTGELFF | TGCAGTGCTAGGAGGGGCAGGGCGGGAACCGGGGAGCTGTTTTTT
few | . | TRBJ1-1 | 15 | TRBV20-1 | CSARTPEGESTEAFF | TGCAGTGCTAGGACCCCCGAGGGGGAAAGCACTGAAGCTTTCTTT
many | . | TRBJ2-7 | 13 | TRBV7-2 | CASSPNKGSEQYF | TGTGCCAGCAGCCCCAATAAGGGGTCGGAGCAGTACTTC